The entry below describes one TCR beta chain. Its antigen is as yet unknown. This entry is derived from a study of T cell responses to AZD1222 COVID-19 vaccine. Findings and limits, study-wide: It was only after the peak T cell response that any repertoires were sampled. Clonal diversity was possibly underestimated, and the donors were mostly white British, with more females. Regions 160-218 and 743-854 held dominance among vaccine-associated CD4 TCRs, which spanned spike. As reported, nearly half of all spike-specific TCRs target variant regions that are unmutated.

The ends were cut back, 7 bases at V and 8 bases at J, with 17 bases in the middle. The CDR3 loop spans 13 amino acids. The method was immunoSEQ multiplex PCR; TCRdb's version includes in-frame clones alone and lacks a portion of them. The top ten clones hold around 4.3% of a sample with 100,000 to 140,000 clones, roughly 87% of them seen once. V gene TRBV12-3 or TRBV12-4 combines with J gene TRBJ1-2, with a tentative D call TRBD1 (6 bases). The receptor was derived from an adult in good health. This specimen was peripheral blood, taken on day 0 of AZD1222 vaccination. This CDR3 is CASNPGLGGGYTF. The CDR3 coding sequence is TGTGCCAGCAACCCGGGATTAGGGGGAGGCTACACCTTC.